This TCR beta chain was retrieved from a study of vaccination and CD4 T cells after COVID-19. Background on the study: Sample collection from a few convalescent patients took place at day 14 and days 161 to 241 post-vaccination. Overlapping spike peptides from SARS-CoV-2, HCoV-NL63, HCoV-OC43 and HCoV-229E served to stimulate the cells.

In its sample, this clonotype was seen a few times. Its antigen is not known. Time point noted: late sampling 161 to 241 days after vaccination in a few convalescent patients. Treatment here: roughly ten-day PBMC culture with coronavirus spike peptide pools or control peptides (ViraFEST assay). Sequencing of cultured CD4+ T cell DNA used the Oncomine TCR Beta short-read assay. TCRdb redid the calling of the PCR reads with MiXCR, one entry per CDR3 protein. This table has 20,000 to 30,000 distinct CDR3 sequences, 36% appearing once. Trimming left V 0 bases short and J 3 bases short, with 12 bases between. The CDR3 is 15 residues long. Germline-derived CDR1 and CDR2 are SGHNT and YYREEE (reference sequence).

The sample consisted of CD4+ T cells from blood, cultured in vitro, taken about 7 months after SARS-CoV-2 vaccination. The chain couples TRBV5-4 to TRBJ1-1; D is unresolved. This TCR was recovered from a human donor who had recovered from COVID-19. CDR3 sequence (DNA): TGTGCCAGCAGCTTGGGGGCGCGAGTGGACACTGAAGCTTTCTTT. Translation gives CASSLGARVDTEAFF.